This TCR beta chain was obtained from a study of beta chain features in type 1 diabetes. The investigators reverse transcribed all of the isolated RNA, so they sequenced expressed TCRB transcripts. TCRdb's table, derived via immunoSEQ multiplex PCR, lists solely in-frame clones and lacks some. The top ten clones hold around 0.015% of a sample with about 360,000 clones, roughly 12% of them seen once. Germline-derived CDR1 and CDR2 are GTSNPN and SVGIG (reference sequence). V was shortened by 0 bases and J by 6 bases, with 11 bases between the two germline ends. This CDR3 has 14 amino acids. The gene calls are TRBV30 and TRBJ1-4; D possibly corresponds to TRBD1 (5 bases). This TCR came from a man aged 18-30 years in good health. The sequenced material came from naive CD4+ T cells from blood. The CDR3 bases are TGTGCCTGGAGTGTTTCAGGGATTCATGAAAAACTGTTTTTT. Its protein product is CAWSVSGIHEKLFF.